This T cell receptor (beta chain) originates from a study of cytomegalovirus exposure and HLA in healthy donors. Clones were read by immunoSEQ multiplex PCR, and TCRdb kept only the in-frame ones, dropping some. The sample carries approximately 100,000 clones, approximately 95% recorded once. Worth noting for this clone: Its target is unknown.

The study, taken as a whole, reports: The study recorded 164 TCR beta chains that were cytomegalovirus-associated. Reported performance of the classifier showed diagnosis of cytomegalovirus status with high specificity and sensitivity.

Germline CDR1 and CDR2: DFQATT and SNEGSKA (reference sequence). The length of the CDR3 is 11 residues. V was pared by 6 bases and J by 4 bases, with 7 bases between. Sample: PBMCs. This rearrangement joins TRBV20-1 to TRBJ1-5; D is ambiguous. This sequence was found in a woman in her thirties in good health and CMV-seropositive. The CDR3 DNA reads as TGCAGTGCCAAGCTAAATCAGCCCCAGCATTTT. It translates to CSAKLNQPQHF.